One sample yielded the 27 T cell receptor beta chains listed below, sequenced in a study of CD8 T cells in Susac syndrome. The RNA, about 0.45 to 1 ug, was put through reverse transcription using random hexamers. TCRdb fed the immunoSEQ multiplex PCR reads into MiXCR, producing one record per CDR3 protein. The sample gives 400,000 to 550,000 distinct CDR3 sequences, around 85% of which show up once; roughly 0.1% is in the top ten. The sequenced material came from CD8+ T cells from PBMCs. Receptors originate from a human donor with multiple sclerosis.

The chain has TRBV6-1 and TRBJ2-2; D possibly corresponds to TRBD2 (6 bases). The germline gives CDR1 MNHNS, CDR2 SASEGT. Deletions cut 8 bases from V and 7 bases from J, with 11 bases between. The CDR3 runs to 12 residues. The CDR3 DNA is TGTGCCAGCGAGGAGGGAGGCGGGGAGCTGTTTTTT. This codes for CASEEGGGELFF.

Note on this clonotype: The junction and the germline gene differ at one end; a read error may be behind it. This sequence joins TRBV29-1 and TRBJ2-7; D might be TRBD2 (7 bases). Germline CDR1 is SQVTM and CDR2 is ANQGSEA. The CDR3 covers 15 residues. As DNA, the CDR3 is TGCAGCGTCGAAGGGGGGGCATTCCCCTCCTACGAGCAGTACTTC. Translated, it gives CSVEGGAFPSYEQYF.

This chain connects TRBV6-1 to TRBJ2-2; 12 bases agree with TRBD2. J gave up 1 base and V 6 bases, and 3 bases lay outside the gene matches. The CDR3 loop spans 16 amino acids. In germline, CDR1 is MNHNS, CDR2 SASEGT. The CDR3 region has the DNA TGTGCCAGCAGCGGACTAGCGGGGATGAACACCGGGGAGCTGTTTTTT. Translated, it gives CASSGLAGMNTGELFF.

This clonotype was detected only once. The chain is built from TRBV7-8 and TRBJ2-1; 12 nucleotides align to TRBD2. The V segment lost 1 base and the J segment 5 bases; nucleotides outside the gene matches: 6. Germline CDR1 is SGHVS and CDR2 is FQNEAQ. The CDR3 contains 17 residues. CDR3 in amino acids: CASSLEDRTSGNNEQFF. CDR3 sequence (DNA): TGTGCCAGCAGCTTAGAGGATCGGACTAGCGGGAACAATGAGCAGTTCTTC.

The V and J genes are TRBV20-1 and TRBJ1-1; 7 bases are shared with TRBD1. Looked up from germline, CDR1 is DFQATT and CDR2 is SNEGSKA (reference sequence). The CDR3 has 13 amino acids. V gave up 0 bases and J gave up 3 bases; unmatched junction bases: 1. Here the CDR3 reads CSARDTGDTEAFF. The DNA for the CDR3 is TGCAGTGCTAGAGATACAGGGGACACTGAAGCTTTCTTT.

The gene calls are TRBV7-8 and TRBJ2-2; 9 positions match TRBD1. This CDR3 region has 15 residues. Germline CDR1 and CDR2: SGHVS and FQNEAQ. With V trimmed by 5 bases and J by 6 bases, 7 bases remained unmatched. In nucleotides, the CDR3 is TGTGCCAGCAGCGAACCGGGACAGGGACCCGGGGAGCTGTTTTTT. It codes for CASSEPGQGPGELFF.

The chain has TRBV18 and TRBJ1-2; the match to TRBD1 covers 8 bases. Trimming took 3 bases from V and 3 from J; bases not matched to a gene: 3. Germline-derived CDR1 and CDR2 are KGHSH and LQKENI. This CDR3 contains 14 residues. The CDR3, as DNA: TGTGCCAGCTCACCGGACAGGGAGGACTATGGCTACACCTTC. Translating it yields CASSPDREDYGYTF.

In DNA form, the CDR3 reads TGTGCCAGCAGTTACGGGCCAGGGGATGACTATGGCTACACCTTC. It yields the protein CASSYGPGDDYGYTF. V and J are TRBV6-5 and TRBJ1-2; possibly TRBD1 for D (6 bases). The CDR3 consists of 15 residues. Per the germline V gene, CDR1 is MNHEY and CDR2 is SVGAGI. V lost 2 bases, J lost 3 bases, and 13 bases lay in between.

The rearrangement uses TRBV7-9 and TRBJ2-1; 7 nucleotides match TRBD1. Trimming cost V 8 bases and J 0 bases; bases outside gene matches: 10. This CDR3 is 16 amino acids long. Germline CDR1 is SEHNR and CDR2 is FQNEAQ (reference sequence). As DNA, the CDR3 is TGTGCCAGCTTTGGATCGGGACAGAGCTCCTACAATGAGCAGTTCTTC. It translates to CASFGSGQSSYNEQFF.

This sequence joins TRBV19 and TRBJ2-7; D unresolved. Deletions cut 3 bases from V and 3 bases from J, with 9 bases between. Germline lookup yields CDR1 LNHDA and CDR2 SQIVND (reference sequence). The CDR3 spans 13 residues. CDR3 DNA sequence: TGTGCCAGTAGTATCGGTCTGGGCTACGAGCAGTACTTC. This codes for CASSIGLGYEQYF.

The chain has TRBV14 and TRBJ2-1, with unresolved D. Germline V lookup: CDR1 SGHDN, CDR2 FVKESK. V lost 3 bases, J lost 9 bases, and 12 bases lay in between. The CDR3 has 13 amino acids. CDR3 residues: CASSQVTWGEQFF. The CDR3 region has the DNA TGTGCCAGCAGCCAGGTAACTTGGGGTGAGCAGTTCTTC. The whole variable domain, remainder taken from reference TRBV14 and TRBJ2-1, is EAGVTQFPSHSVIEKGQTVTLRCDPISGHDNLYWYRRVMGKEIKFLLHFVKESKQDESGMPNNRFLAERTGGTYSTLKVQPAELEDSGVYFCASSQVTWGEQFFGPGTRLTVL.

The CDR3 nucleotides are TGTGCCTGGAGTGACAAGGCGGGGGAGGGGGCGATCGGAAACACCATATATTTT. It encodes CAWSDKAGEGAIGNTIYF. The V gene is TRBV30, the J gene TRBJ1-3; 7 bases fit TRBD1. Trimming cost V 1 base and J 4 bases; bases outside gene matches: 16. The germline gives CDR1 GTSNPN, CDR2 SVGIG (reference sequence). The CDR3 is 18 residues long.

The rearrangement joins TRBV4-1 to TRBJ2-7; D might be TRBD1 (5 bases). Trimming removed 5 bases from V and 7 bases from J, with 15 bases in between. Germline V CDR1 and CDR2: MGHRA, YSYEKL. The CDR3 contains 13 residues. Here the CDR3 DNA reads TGCGCCAGCAGCTCTAGGGGTTTAGAGGAGCAGTACTTC. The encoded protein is CASSSRGLEEQYF.

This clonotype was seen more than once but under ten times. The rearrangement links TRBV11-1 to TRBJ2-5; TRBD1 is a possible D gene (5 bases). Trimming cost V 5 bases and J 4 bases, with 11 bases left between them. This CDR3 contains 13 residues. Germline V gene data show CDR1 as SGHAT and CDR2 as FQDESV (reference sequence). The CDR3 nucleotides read TGTGCCAGCAGCCCCAAGGGGTCAGAGACCCAGTACTTC. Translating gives CASSPKGSETQYF.

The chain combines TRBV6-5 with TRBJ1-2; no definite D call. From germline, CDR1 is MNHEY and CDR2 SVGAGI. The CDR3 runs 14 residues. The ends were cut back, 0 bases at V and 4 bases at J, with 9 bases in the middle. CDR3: CASSYSTAFYGYTF. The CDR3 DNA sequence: TGTGCCAGCAGTTACTCCACAGCTTTCTATGGCTACACCTTC.

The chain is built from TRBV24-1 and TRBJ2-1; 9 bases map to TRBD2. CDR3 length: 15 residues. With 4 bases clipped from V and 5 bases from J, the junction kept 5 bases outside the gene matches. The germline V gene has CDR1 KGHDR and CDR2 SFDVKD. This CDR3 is CATSDASGTDNEQFF. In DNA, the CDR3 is TGTGCCACCAGTGACGCTAGCGGGACCGACAATGAGCAGTTCTTC.

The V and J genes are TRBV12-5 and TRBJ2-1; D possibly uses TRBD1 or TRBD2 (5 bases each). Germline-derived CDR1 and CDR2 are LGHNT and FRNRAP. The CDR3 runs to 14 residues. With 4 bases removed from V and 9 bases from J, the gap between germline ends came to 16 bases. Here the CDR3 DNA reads TGTGCTAGTGGTTCCCCCGGGACCCCGACTGAGCAGTTCTTC. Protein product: CASGSPGTPTEQFF.

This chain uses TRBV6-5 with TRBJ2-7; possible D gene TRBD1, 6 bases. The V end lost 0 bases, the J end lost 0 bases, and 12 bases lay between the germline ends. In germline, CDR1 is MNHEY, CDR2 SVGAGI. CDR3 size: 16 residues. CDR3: CASSYSGQSSSYEQYF. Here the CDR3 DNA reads TGTGCCAGCAGTTACTCAGGACAGTCGAGCTCCTACGAGCAGTACTTC.

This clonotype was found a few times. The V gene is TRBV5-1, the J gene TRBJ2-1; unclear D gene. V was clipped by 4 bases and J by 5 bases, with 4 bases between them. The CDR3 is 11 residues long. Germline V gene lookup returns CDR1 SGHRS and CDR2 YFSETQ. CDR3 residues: CASSADNEQFF. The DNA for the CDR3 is TGCGCCAGCAGCGCGGACAATGAGCAGTTCTTC.

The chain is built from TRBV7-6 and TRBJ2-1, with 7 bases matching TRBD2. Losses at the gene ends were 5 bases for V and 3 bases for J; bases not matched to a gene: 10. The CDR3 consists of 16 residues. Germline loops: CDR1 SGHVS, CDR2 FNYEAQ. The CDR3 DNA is TGTGCCAGCAGCCCAGATCCTGGGACTAACTACAATGAGCAGTTCTTC. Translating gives CASSPDPGTNYNEQFF.

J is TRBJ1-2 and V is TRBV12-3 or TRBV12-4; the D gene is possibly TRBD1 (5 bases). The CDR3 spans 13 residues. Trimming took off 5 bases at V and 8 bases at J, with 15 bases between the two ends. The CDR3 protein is CASSIGRVEGYTF. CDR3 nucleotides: TGTGCCAGCAGTATCGGCAGGGTGGAGGGCTACACCTTC.

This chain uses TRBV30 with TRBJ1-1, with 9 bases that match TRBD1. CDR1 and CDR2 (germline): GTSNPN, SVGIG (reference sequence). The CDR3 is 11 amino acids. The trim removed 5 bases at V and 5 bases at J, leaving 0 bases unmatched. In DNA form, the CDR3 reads TGTGCCTGGGACAGGGGGACTGAAGCTTTCTTT. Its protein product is CAWDRGTEAFF.

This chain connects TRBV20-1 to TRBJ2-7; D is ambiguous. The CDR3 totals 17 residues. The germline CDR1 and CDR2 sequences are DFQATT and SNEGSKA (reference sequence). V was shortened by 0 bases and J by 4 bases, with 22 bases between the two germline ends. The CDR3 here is CSARDWDRSTPSYEQYF. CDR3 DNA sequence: TGCAGTGCTAGAGATTGGGATCGATCGACCCCAAGTTACGAGCAGTACTTC.

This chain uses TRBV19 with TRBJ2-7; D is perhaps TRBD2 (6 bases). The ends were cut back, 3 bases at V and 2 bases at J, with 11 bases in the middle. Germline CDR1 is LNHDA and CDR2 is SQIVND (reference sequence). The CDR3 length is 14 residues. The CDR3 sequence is CASSIRLVAYEQYF. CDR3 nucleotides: TGTGCCAGTAGTATCCGACTAGTTGCCTACGAGCAGTACTTC.

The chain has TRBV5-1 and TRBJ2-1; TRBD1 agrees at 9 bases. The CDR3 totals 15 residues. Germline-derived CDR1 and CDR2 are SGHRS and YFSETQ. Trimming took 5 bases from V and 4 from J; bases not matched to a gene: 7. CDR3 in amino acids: CASRVGQGRYNEQFF. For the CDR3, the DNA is TGCGCCAGCAGAGTGGGACAGGGAAGGTACAATGAGCAGTTCTTC.

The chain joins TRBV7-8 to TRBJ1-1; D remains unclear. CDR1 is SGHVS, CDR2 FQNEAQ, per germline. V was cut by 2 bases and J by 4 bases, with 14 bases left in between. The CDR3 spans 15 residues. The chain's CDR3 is CASSLSGTPSTEAFF. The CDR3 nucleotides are TGTGCCAGCAGCTTATCAGGAACTCCGAGCACTGAAGCTTTCTTT.

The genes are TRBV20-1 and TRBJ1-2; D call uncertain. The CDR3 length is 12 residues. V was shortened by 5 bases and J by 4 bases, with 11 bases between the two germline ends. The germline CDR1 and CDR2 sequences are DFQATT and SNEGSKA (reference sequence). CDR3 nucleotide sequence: TGCAGTGCTTCAGACGAACGCTATGGCTACACCTTC. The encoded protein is CSASDERYGYTF.